This T cell receptor (beta chain) was sequenced in a study of CD8 T cells in Susac syndrome (dated by TCRdb to about 2019). Study-level background: Of the Susac syndrome patients who were sequenced, eight were in clinical remission while six had clinically active disease. At blood withdrawal, Susac syndrome patients were therapy-naive, treated with corticosteroids (with IVIg additionally given to some), or treated with IVIg alone. The study used repertoire sequencing to test whether antigen drove CD8+ T cell activation and differentiation in Susac syndrome. Here is what the overall study found, with its caveats: The number of individuals in the TCR sequencing and HLA analysis was acknowledged as relatively small. In patients with Susac syndrome, the CD4+ T cell repertoire showed no detectable clonal expansion.

RNA was extracted with the RNeasy kit and 0.5 to 1 ug was reverse transcribed using random hexamers. The immunoSEQ multiplex PCR assay, covering 54 Vbeta and 13 Jbeta segments, was used to amplify TCR beta CDR3 regions. PCR amplification bias was corrected by using a synthetic template baseline for primer optimization and computational correction. Per the original workflow: Reads were annotated to V, D and J genes according to IMGT and were analyzed with immunoSEQ Analyzer, with only productive sequences retained. Clonality was calculated as one minus the Shannon entropy normalized by log2 of the number of productive unique sequences. Public and private clones were assessed among the 100 most prevalent clones of each patient and control. A clone was defined as Susac-specific if it was absent from the healthy and MS cohorts, from some 980 published viral clones and from other ImmuneACCESS disease sequences. Using fastp at Q25 and MiXCR, TCRdb reprocessed the public reads and kept productive beta chains. Each CDR3 protein appears once, grouped with its most common genes and DNA. The V and J calls and clone size are TCRdb's, not the authors'. This sample holds just under 95,000 distinct CDR3 sequences; roughly 94% were observed only once. Roughly 0.31% of the sample comes from the top ten.

Peripheral blood CD8+ and CD4+ T cells from healthy donors, Susac syndrome patients and multiple sclerosis patients were profiled using high-throughput TCR beta sequencing. Recently defined diagnostic criteria for definite or probable disease were met by the Susac syndrome patients. Bulk CD8+ and CD4+ T cells were purified by magnetic negative isolation, while CD8+ TEMRA cells were enriched using FACS. Blood was collected in EDTA tubes and processed within 24 hours, with PBMCs isolated through density gradient centrifugation. PBMCs intended for TCR sequencing were cryopreserved in liquid nitrogen and thawed later in a water bath at 37 degrees C. The sorted or isolated CD4+, CD8+ and CD8+ TEMRA cells reached a purity of at least 90%. V is pared back by 6 bases and J by 3 bases, with 14 bases lying between the germline termini. Taken from cysteine to phenylalanine, the CDR3 has 14 residues. Of the read, only the CDR3 DNA is kept; its 42 bases are in frame from base 1.

Comments on this clonotype: Its antigen is not yet known. No base quality values were provided; no much bigger clone lies one nucleotide off.

In this chain, TRBV12-3 or TRBV12-4 is recombined with TRBJ1-2, and possibly TRBD1, on 5 matching bases. The receptor's source is a human donor with Susac syndrome. Sequenced material: CD4+ T cells from PBMCs. The DNA reads TGTGCCAGCAGACCCGGGGACCGCTACTATGGCTACACCTTC. The resulting protein is CASRPGDRYYGYTF.